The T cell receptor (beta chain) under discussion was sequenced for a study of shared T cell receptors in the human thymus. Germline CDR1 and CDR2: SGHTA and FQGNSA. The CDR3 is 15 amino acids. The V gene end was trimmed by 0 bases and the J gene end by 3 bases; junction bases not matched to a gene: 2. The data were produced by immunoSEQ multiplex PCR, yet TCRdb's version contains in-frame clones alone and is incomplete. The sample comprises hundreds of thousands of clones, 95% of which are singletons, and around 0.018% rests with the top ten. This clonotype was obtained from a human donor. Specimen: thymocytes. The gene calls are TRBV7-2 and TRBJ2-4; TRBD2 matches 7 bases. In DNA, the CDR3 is TGTGCCAGCAGCTTAGCGAAGCGGGGCAAAAACATTCAGTACTTC. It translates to CASSLAKRGKNIQYF.